This T cell receptor (beta chain) was obtained from a study of a mutant IDH1 vaccine in newly diagnosed glioma. Study-wide background: The treated population exhibited a male proportion of roughly 62%, a female proportion of roughly 40%, and a mean age of roughly 39 years. Prior therapy was radiotherapy, temozolomide, or both; most received both.

Trimming removed 4 bases from V and 2 bases from J, with 11 bases in between. The CDR3 has 14 amino acids. Looked up from germline, CDR1 is MGHRA and CDR2 is YSYEKL. The time point: baseline, week 1 (first vaccination visit). Regarding treatment: pre-vaccination baseline after standard-of-care therapy. New WHO grade 3 or 4 IDH1-mutant, ATRX-lost astrocytomas were present in all donors. TCRdb's table, derived via immunoSEQ multiplex PCR, lists solely in-frame clones and lacks some. The sample holds about 66,000 clones, 70% to 90% seen once. Sequenced material: PBMCs, taken from a glioma patient treated with radiotherapy, temozolomide or both. The source of this sequence is a man under 40 with glioma. This sequence joins TRBV4-1 and TRBJ1-2; D perhaps matches TRBD1 (6 bases). The CDR3 loop reads CASSLQGQNYGYTF. For the CDR3, the DNA is TGCGCCAGCAGCCTACAAGGACAGAACTATGGCTACACCTTC.